Below, 14 T cell receptor beta chains from the same sample are listed, as sequenced in a study of glioma-infiltrating T cells. Using RNA template, CDR3s of TCR alpha and beta were amplified with iRepertoire arm-PCR. In TCRdb, the multiplex PCR reads were re-called with MiXCR into one record per CDR3 protein. The table records around 130,000 distinct CDR3 sequences, more than 20% of them present only once. The sample was glioma tissue, nonneoplastic brain tissue, or PBMCs (not recorded which). The receptor set was obtained from a human donor with low-grade glioma or glioblastoma, undergoing nonglioma brain surgery, or in good health (not recorded which).

A few counts support this clonotype. V gene TRBV10-1 combines with J gene TRBJ1-1; D possibly corresponds to TRBD1 (6 bases). V was pared by 0 bases and J by 14 bases, with 13 bases between. The length of the CDR3 is 12 residues. Per the germline V gene, CDR1 is WNHNN and CDR2 is SYGVQD (reference sequence). For the CDR3, the DNA is TGCGCCAGCAGTGAGTCCTGGACAGTCGTCTTCTTT. Encoded protein: CASSESWTVVFF.

Points on this clonotype: Being one base from a much bigger clone, this may be a read error. V gene TRBV6-6 combines with J gene TRBJ1-6; D gene uncertain. The CDR3 is 15 residues long. Germline loops: CDR1 MNHNY, CDR2 SVGAGI (reference sequence). The CDR3 region has the DNA TGTGCCAGCAGTTACTCCGGACTGACAAATTCACACCTCCACTTT. Protein: CASSYSGLTNSHLHF.

A remark on this clonotype: One end of the junction fails to match germline, which may point to a read error. The chain recombines TRBV5-5 with TRBJ1-4; maybe TRBD1 (6 bases). This CDR3 contains 12 residues. The V gene's germline CDR1 is SGHKS and CDR2 YYEKEE (reference sequence). The CDR3 DNA follows: TGTGCCAGCAGCTTGGCCGGGGGCACCCTAGTTTTT. Translated, it gives CASSLAGGTLVF. Full variable domain (outside the CDR3, taken from reference TRBV5-5 and TRBJ1-4): DAGVTQSPTHLIKTRGQQVTLRCSPISGHKSVSWYQQVLGQGPQFIFQYYEKEERGRGNFPDRFSARQFPNYSSELNVNALLLGDSALYLCASSLAGGTLVFGSGTQLSVL.

The chain is built from TRBV12-3 or TRBV12-4 and TRBJ2-5; no firm D call. The CDR3 has 14 residues. With 6 bases removed from V and 0 bases from J, the gap between germline ends came to 11 bases. DNA of the CDR3: TGTGCCAGCAGCCCCGGGTCTTACCAAGAGACCCAGTACTTC. Its protein product is CASSPGSYQETQYF.

The count of this clonotype is one. The rearrangement uses TRBV3-1 and TRBJ2-3; TRBD2 might be the D (5 bases). Germline CDR1 is LGHDT and CDR2 is YNNKEL (reference sequence). The ends were cut back, 1 base at V and 1 base at J, with 9 bases in the middle. The CDR3 runs 15 residues. DNA of the CDR3: TGTGCCAGCAGCCAAGGATGGCGGGGCACAGATACGCAGTATTTT. This gives the protein CASSQGWRGTDTQYF.

This clonotype was observed many times. This rearrangement joins TRBV6-1 to TRBJ2-1; a possible D gene is TRBD2 (5 bases). This CDR3 is 14 amino acids long. Per germline, CDR1 MNHNS and CDR2 SASEGT. Trimming removed 6 bases at V and 9 bases at J, with 18 bases between. The CDR3 here is CASREVLRGSEQFF. The DNA for the CDR3 is TGTGCCAGCAGAGAGGTCCTCAGAGGGAGTGAGCAGTTCTTC.

This sequence joins TRBV7-9 and TRBJ2-2; TRBD1 matches 8 bases. This CDR3 comprises 16 residues. Germline V gene sequence: CDR1 SEHNR, CDR2 FQNEAQ (reference sequence). J lost 0 bases, V lost 8 bases, and 8 bases had no gene match. The CDR3 coding sequence is TGTGCCAGCCCTCATCAGGGGGCAGCGAACACCGGGGAGCTGTTTTTT. It codes for CASPHQGAANTGELFF.

The chain recombines TRBV7-6 with TRBJ2-7; no clear D. The germline V gene encodes CDR1 SGHVS and CDR2 FNYEAQ. There are 14 residues in the CDR3. Trimming shortened V by 5 bases and J by 2 bases, and 13 bases separated the two germline ends. CDR3 nucleotides: TGTGCCAGCAGCACCCCTGAGGTCCCCTACGAGCAGTACGTC. Its translation is CASSTPEVPYEQYV.

In DNA, the CDR3 is TGTGCCAGGGCTAGGGACGGGGCCAACGTCCTGACTTTC. Translated: CARARDGANVLTF. This chain links TRBV2 with TRBJ2-6; D is tentatively TRBD1 or TRBD2 (5 bases each). Germline V lookup: CDR1 SNHLY, CDR2 FYNNEI. The V and J ends lost 9 bases and 4 bases respectively, with 10 bases between them. This CDR3 contains 13 residues. Combining the CDR3 with reference TRBV2 and TRBJ2-6 gives the whole variable domain EPEVTQTPSHQVTQMGQEVILRCVPISNHLYFYWYRQILGQKVEFLVSFYNNEISEKSEIFDDQFSVERPDGSNFTLKIRSTKLEDSAMYFCARARDGANVLTFGAGSRLTVL.

This chain connects TRBV4-1 to TRBJ2-7; D possibly corresponds to TRBD1 (6 bases). Germline V gene lookup returns CDR1 MGHRA and CDR2 YSYEKL. The CDR3 is made up of 12 amino acids. The CDR3 bases are TGTGCCAGCAGACCGGACAGTTACGAGCAGTACGTC. Amino acid sequence: CASRPDSYEQYV.

At least ten counts were recorded for this clonotype. This chain joins TRBV15 and TRBJ2-3; D is uncertain. V was trimmed by 1 base and J by 2 bases, leaving 10 bases between them. Germline V gene data show CDR1 as LNHNV and CDR2 as YYDKDF (reference sequence). This CDR3 has 15 amino acids. CDR3 region: CATSRVPGYTDTQYF. For the CDR3, the DNA is TGTGCCACCAGCAGAGTCCCGGGCTACACAGATACGCAGTATTTT.

On this clonotype itself: Just one base apart from a much larger clone, this may be a read error. The J gene is TRBJ2-3, the V gene TRBV2; D call uncertain. The CDR3 runs to 15 residues. Germline V gene data show CDR1 as SNHLY and CDR2 as FYNNEI. Deletions cut 3 bases from V and 1 base from J, with 11 bases between. The CDR3 DNA follows: TGTGCCAGCAGTGATGACAAGGGCCGCACAGATACGCAGTATTTT. It codes for CASSDDKGRTDTQYF.

This clonotype was found many times. The chain links TRBV27 to TRBJ1-4; D perhaps matches TRBD1 (5 bases). This CDR3 spans 16 amino acids. V was pared by 5 bases and J by 1 base, with 14 bases between. Germline CDR1 is MNHEY and CDR2 is SMNVEV (reference sequence). The CDR3 here is CASSGHDGRTNEKLFF. In DNA form, the CDR3 reads TGTGCCAGCAGTGGACACGACGGACGAACTAATGAAAAACTGTTTTTT.

This clonotype was counted only a few times. The gene calls are TRBV6-4 and TRBJ2-2; possible D gene TRBD1, 6 bases. Trimming removed 8 bases at V and 1 base at J, with 11 bases between. Germline CDR1 MRHNA, CDR2 SNTAGT. The CDR3 extends over 14 amino acids. The CDR3 loop reads CASGRTVNTGELFF. The DNA of the CDR3 is TGTGCCAGCGGTCGGACAGTGAACACCGGGGAGCTGTTTTTT.